These T cell receptor beta chains were read from a single sample in a study of CD8+ T cells in alopecia areata. TCRdb keeps only in-frame clones here, not all; method: immunoSEQ multiplex PCR. Of 7,500 to 10,000 clones in the sample, approximately 70% were seen once. Sequenced: skin. Source of these receptors: a human donor with alopecia areata. CDR3s include the opening cysteine and the closing phenylalanine or tryptophan. D genes are given only for firm matches. Some rows mark clone size as missing; the rest say once, few, many or name a class of expanded clone.

>TRBJ2-2|TRBV27|.|.
CASSRNAGELFF
TGTGCCAGCAGTCGGAACGCCGGGGAGCTGTTTTTT
>TRBJ1-2|TRBV28|few|.
CASSFSGGYGYTF
TGTGCCAGCAGTTTTAGCGGCGGGTATGGCTACACCTTC
>TRBJ2-3|TRBV14|.|TRBD1
CASSQRTGPTSTDTQYF
TGTGCCAGCAGCCAGAGGACAGGGCCCACTAGCACAGATACGCAGTATTTT
>TRBJ2-1|TRBV27|.|TRBD1
CASSRATGVGNEQFF
TGTGCCAGCAGCCGGGCTACAGGGGTGGGCAATGAGCAGTTCTTC
>TRBJ2-7|TRBV13|.|.
CASSLGQAGPEEYF
TGTGCCAGCAGCTTAGGCCAGGCCGGACCGGAGGAGTACTTC
>TRBJ2-1|TRBV5-8|.|.
CASGPPFPLGERPSEFF
TGTGCCAGCGGACCCCCCTTTCCCTTAGGAGAGCGGCCGTCGGAGTTCTTC
>TRBJ1-2|TRBV19|.|.
CASSIATDPPYGYTF
TGTGCCAGTAGTATAGCGACAGATCCCCCCTATGGCTACACCTTC
>TRBJ2-1|TRBV7-7|.|TRBD2
CASSLARETEQFF
TGTGCCAGCAGCTTAGCGCGGGAGACTGAGCAGTTCTTC
>TRBJ2-3|TRBV28|few|.
CASSPPDYSSTDTQYF
TGTGCCAGCAGCCCTCCGGACTACTCTTCCACAGATACGCAGTATTTT
>TRBJ1-5|TRBV7-6|.|.
CASSSGKGVNQPQHF
TGTGCCAGCAGCTCCGGCAAGGGAGTCAATCAGCCCCAGCATTTT
>TRBJ2-1|TRBV6-1|few|.
CASRAGNWNEQFF
TGTGCCAGCAGGGCAGGGAATTGGAATGAGCAGTTCTTC
>TRBJ2-7|TRBV2|.|TRBD1
CASEGQNSYEQYF
TGTGCCAGCGAGGGACAGAACTCCTACGAGCAGTACTTC
>TRBJ2-5|TRBV11-3|.|.
CASSLEGTPGETQYF
TGTGCCAGCAGCTTAGAGGGCACCCCGGGAGAGACCCAGTACTTC
>TRBJ2-1|TRBV10-3|.|.
CAISSQGYEQFF
TGTGCCATCAGTTCCCAGGGCTATGAGCAGTTCTTC
>TRBJ2-3|TRBV27|few|.
CASSFVGAADTQYF
TGTGCCAGCAGTTTTGTGGGAGCAGCAGATACGCAGTATTTT
>TRBJ2-5|TRBV7-3|.|TRBD2
CASSLTGTRGETQYF
TGTGCCAGCAGCTTAACGGGGACTAGAGGGGAGACCCAGTACTTC
>TRBJ1-2|TRBV30|few|.
CAWKPSPAGDGYTF
TGTGCCTGGAAACCCTCCCCGGCGGGGGATGGCTACACCTTC
>TRBJ1-2|TRBV28|few|.
CASQRLRSGGYTF
TGTGCCAGCCAACGGCTCCGTTCAGGCGGCTACACCTTC
>TRBJ2-7|TRBV11-3|.|.
CASSLAGSGLLKYEQYF
TGTGCCAGCAGCTTAGCGGGAAGTGGACTCCTGAAATACGAGCAGTACTTC
>TRBJ1-3|TRBV29-1|.|.
CSVAGDRGNTIYF
TGCAGCGTTGCCGGCGACAGAGGAAACACCATATATTTT
>TRBJ2-7|TRBV19|.|TRBD1
CASSVLGTGLYEQYF
TGTGCCAGTAGTGTCCTCGGGACAGGGCTCTACGAGCAGTACTTC
>TRBJ2-7|TRBV7-9|large|.
CASGNKTAPYEQYF
TGTGCCAGCGGGAATAAGACAGCCCCCTACGAGCAGTACTTC
>TRBJ2-7|TRBV7-4|few|.
CASSFRDFGSYEQYF
TGTGCCAGCAGCTTCCGGGACTTTGGCTCCTACGAGCAGTACTTC
>TRBJ1-5|TRBV19|.|.
CASTSDSIGYHQPQHF
TGTGCCAGTACCTCGGATTCGATCGGCTACCATCAGCCCCAGCATTTT
>TRBJ2-5|TRBV10-3|once|.
CAISEGGGLLETQYF
TGTGCCATCAGTGAGGGTGGCGGACTGCTAGAGACCCAGTACTTC
>TRBJ2-7|TRBV7-9|.|.
CASSLIYTASYEQYF
TGTGCCAGCAGCCTAATCTACACCGCCTCCTACGAGCAGTACTTC
>TRBJ2-1|TRBV5-4|few|TRBD2
CASSLGAGDPNEQFF
TGTGCCAGCAGCTTGGGAGCGGGAGACCCCAATGAGCAGTTCTTC
>TRBJ1-4|TRBV7-9|.|.
CASSLLAEPNEKLFF
TGTGCCAGCAGCTTGCTGGCAGAACCTAATGAAAAACTGTTTTTT
>TRBJ1-5|TRBV30|.|.
CAWSVAWGNQPQHF
TGTGCCTGGAGTGTAGCTTGGGGCAATCAGCCCCAGCATTTT
>TRBJ2-7|TRBV4-3|large|TRBD2
CASSQDITGGSAYEQYF
TGCGCCAGCAGCCAAGATATAACCGGCGGGAGTGCCTACGAGCAGTACTTC
>TRBJ2-7|TRBV6-5|.|.
CASRPRDLSSYEQYF
TGTGCCAGCAGACCCCGCGACTTGAGCTCCTACGAGCAGTACTTC
>TRBJ2-3|TRBV30|.|.
CAWTSQGGTDTQYF
TGTGCCTGGACCTCACAGGGAGGCACAGATACGCAGTATTTT
>TRBJ1-5|TRBV6-8|.|.
CASNFWGGHQPQHF
TGTGCCAGCAACTTTTGGGGCGGTCATCAGCCCCAGCATTTT
>TRBJ2-1|TRBV9|.|TRBD2
CASSGSGRTYNEQFF
TGTGCCAGCAGCGGTAGCGGGAGAACGTACAATGAGCAGTTCTTC
>TRBJ2-7|TRBV27|few|TRBD1
CASSRSDRGSYEQYF
TGTGCCAGCAGTCGTTCGGACAGGGGTTCCTACGAGCAGTACTTC
>TRBJ2-7|TRBV27|once|TRBD2
CASPPGSSGGSYEQYF
TGTGCCAGCCCCCCCGGTTCTAGCGGGGGAAGTTACGAGCAGTACTTC
>TRBJ2-1|TRBV5-4|.|TRBD2
CASSLEPLAGYNEQFF
TGTGCCAGCAGCTTGGAACCTCTAGCGGGCTACAATGAGCAGTTCTTC
>TRBJ1-2|TRBV6-1|.|.
CASSDSAGRNYGYTF
TGTGCCAGCAGTGACAGTGCAGGGAGGAACTATGGCTACACCTTC
>TRBJ1-2|TRBV28|.|TRBD1
CASSSQGSFDYGYTF
TGTGCCAGCAGCTCACAGGGGTCGTTCGACTATGGCTACACCTTC
>TRBJ2-1|TRBV4-3|.|TRBD2
CASSPTKDGLAGGDEQFF
TGCGCCAGCAGCCCCACTAAGGACGGGCTAGCGGGAGGGGATGAGCAGTTCTTC
>TRBJ2-3|TRBV7-9|.|TRBD2
CASSLSGGVTDTQYF
TGTGCCAGCAGCTTATCGGGAGGTGTGACAGATACGCAGTATTTT
>TRBJ1-1|TRBV7-9|.|.
CASSFGGGYTEAFF
TGTGCCAGCAGCTTCGGGGGCGGGTACACTGAAGCTTTCTTT
>TRBJ2-5|TRBV7-2|few|.
CASSSSGGHETQYF
TGTGCCAGCAGCTCGTCAGGGGGGCACGAGACCCAGTACTTC
>TRBJ2-2|TRBV6-5|.|.
CASSYSKGAGELFF
TGTGCCAGCAGTTACTCGAAGGGGGCCGGGGAGCTGTTTTTT
>TRBJ2-1|TRBV19|.|.
CASSGVDEQFF
TGTGCCAGTAGTGGGGTGGATGAGCAGTTCTTC
>TRBJ2-1|TRBV7-2|.|TRBD1
CASSRDRVYNEQFF
TGTGCCAGCAGCCGGGACAGGGTCTACAATGAGCAGTTCTTC
>TRBJ2-1|TRBV6-5|.|.
CATGRSDNEQFF
TGTGCCACGGGGAGGTCGGACAATGAGCAGTTCTTC
>TRBJ1-1|TRBV5-1|.|.
CASSSDPGVAEAFF
TGCGCCAGCAGCTCAGACCCAGGGGTAGCTGAAGCTTTCTTT
>TRBJ1-3|TRBV7-2|.|.
CASSLAQGSSGNTIYF
TGTGCCAGCAGCTTAGCCCAGGGATCCTCTGGAAACACCATATATTTT